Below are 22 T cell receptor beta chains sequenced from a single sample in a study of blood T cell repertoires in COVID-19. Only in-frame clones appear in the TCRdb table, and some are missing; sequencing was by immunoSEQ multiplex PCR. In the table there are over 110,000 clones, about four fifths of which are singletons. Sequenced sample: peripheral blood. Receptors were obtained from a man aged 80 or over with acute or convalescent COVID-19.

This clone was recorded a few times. The CDR3: CASSPGQGARSPLHF. The CDR3 bases are TGTGCCAGCAGCCCGGGACAGGGGGCTCGTTCACCCCTCCACTTT. The chain couples TRBV11-2 to TRBJ1-6; TRBD1 aligns across 12 bases. This CDR3 is built from 15 residues. From germline, CDR1 is SGHAT and CDR2 FQNNGV. V was clipped by 5 bases and J by 9 bases; unmatched bases: 5. The complete variable domain, with remaining parts taken from reference TRBV11-2 and TRBJ1-6, reads EAGVAQSPRYKIIEKRQSVAFWCNPISGHATLYWYQQILGQGPKLLIQFQNNGVVDDSQLPKDRFSAERLKGVDSTLKIQPAKLEDSAVYLCASSPGQGARSPLHFGNGTRLTVT.

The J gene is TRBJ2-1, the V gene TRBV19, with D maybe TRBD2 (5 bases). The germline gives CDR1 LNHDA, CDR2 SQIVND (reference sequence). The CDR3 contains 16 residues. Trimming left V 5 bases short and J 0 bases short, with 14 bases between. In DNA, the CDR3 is TGTGCCAGTAGTGCAGGACGGGGTAACTCCTACAATGAGCAGTTCTTC. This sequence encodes CASSAGRGNSYNEQFF.

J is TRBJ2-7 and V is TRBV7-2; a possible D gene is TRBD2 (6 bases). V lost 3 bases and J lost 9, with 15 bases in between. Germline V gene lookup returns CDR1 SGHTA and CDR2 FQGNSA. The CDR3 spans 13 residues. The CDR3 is CASSFQVGSGQYF. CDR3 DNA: TGTGCCAGCAGCTTTCAGGTCGGGAGTGGGCAGTACTTC.

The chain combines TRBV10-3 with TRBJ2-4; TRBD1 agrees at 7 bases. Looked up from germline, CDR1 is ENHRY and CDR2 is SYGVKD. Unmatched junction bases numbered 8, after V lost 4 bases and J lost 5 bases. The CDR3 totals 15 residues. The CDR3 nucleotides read TGTGCCATCAGTGGCCGACAGGGCCCCGAAAACATTCAGTACTTC. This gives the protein CAISGRQGPENIQYF.

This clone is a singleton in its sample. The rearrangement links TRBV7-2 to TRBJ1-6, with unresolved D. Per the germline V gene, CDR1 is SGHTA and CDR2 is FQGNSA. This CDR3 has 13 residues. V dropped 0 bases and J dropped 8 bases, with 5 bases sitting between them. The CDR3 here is CASSLALDSPLHF. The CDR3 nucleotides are TGTGCCAGCAGCTTAGCCCTCGATTCACCCCTCCACTTT.

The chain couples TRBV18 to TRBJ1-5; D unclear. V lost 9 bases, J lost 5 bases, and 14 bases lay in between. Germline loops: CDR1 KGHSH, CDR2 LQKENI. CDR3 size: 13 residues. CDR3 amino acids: CASSTAVDQPQHF. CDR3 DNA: TGTGCCAGTTCCACCGCGGTTGATCAGCCCCAGCATTTT.

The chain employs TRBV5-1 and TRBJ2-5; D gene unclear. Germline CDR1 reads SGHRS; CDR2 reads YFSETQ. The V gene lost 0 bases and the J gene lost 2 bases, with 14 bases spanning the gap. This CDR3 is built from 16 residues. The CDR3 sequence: CASSLDPSRIQETQYF. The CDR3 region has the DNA TGCGCCAGCAGCTTGGATCCCTCCAGGATACAAGAGACCCAGTACTTC. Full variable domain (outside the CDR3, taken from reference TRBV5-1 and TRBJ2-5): KAGVTQTPRYLIKTRGQQVTLSCSPISGHRSVSWYQQTPGQGLQFLFEYFSETQRNKGNFPGRFSGRQFSNSRSEMNVSTLELGDSALYLCASSLDPSRIQETQYFGPGTRLLVL.

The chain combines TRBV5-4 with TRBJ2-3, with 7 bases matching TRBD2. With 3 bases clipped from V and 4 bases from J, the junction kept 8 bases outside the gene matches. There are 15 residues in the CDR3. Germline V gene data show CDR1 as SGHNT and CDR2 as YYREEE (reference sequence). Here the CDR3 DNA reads TGTGCCAGCAGCTCTAGCGGTCCGGCTTCAGATACGCAGTATTTT. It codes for CASSSSGPASDTQYF.

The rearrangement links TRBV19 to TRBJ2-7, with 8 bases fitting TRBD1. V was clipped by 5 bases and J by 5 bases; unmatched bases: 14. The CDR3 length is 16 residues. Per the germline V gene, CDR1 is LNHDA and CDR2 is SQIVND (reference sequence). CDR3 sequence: CASSSIKTGASNEQYF. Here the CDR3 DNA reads TGTGCCAGTAGTTCCATCAAGACAGGGGCTAGTAACGAGCAGTACTTC.

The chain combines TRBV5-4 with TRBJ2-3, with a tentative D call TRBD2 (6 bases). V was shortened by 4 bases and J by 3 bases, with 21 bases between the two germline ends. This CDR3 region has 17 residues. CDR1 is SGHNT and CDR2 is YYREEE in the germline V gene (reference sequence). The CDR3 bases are TGTGCCAGCAGCCAGGGAGGCATCCCACGAGGAACAGATACGCAGTATTTT. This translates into CASSQGGIPRGTDTQYF.

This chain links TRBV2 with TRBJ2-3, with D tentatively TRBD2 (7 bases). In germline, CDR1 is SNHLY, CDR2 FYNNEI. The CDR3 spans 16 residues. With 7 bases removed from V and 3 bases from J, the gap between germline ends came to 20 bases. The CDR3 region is CASILSRGAVTDTQYF. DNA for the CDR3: TGTGCCAGCATTCTAAGCCGGGGGGCCGTGACAGATACGCAGTATTTT.

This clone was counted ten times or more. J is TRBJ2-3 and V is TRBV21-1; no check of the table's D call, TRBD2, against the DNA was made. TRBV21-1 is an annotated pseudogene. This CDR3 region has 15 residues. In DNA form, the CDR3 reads TGTGCCAGCAGCAAGACTAGAATGAGCACAGATACGCAGTATTTT. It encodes CASSKTRMSTDTQYF.

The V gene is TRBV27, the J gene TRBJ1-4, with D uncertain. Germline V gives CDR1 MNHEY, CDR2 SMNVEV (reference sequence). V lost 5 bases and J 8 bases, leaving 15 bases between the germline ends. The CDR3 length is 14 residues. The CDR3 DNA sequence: TGTGCCAGCAGTCCTTTTCCCAGAGGCGAAAAACTGTTTTTT. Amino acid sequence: CASSPFPRGEKLFF.

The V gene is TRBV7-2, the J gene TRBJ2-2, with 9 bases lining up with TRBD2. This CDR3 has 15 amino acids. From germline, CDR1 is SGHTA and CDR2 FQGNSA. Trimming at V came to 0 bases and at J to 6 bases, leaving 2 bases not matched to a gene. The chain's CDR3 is CASSLARGGAGELFF. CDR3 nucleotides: TGTGCCAGCAGCTTAGCGCGCGGGGGGGCCGGGGAGCTGTTTTTT.

In DNA form, the CDR3 reads TGTGCCAGCAACGGCCAGGGAGGTCCCTACGAGCAGTACTTC. Its translation: CASNGQGGPYEQYF. The chain joins TRBV2 to TRBJ2-7; D perhaps matches TRBD2 (6 bases). Germline values: CDR1 SNHLY, CDR2 FYNNEI. The ends were cut back, 7 bases at V and 2 bases at J, with 15 bases in the middle. This CDR3 comprises 14 residues.

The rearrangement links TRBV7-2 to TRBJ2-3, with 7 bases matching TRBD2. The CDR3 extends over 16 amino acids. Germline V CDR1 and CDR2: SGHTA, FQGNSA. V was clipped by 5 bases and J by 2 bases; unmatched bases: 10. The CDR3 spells CASSPQGAGFTDTQYF. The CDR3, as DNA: TGTGCCAGCAGCCCTCAGGGAGCGGGGTTCACAGATACGCAGTATTTT.

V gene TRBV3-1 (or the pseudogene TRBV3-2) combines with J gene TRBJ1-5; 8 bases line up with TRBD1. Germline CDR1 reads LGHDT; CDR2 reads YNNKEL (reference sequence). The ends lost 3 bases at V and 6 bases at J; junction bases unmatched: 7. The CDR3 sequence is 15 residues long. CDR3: CASSQGNRGGQPQHF. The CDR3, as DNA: TGTGCCAGCAGCCAGGGAAACAGGGGGGGTCAGCCCCAGCATTTT.

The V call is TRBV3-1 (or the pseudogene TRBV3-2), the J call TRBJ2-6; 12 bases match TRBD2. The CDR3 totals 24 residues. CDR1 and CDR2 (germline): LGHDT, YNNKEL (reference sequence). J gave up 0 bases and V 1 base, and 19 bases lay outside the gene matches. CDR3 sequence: CASSQVTIGLAGRDLISGANVLTF. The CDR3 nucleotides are TGTGCCAGCAGCCAAGTCACAATAGGACTAGCGGGGAGGGACCTTATCTCTGGGGCCAACGTCCTGACTTTC.

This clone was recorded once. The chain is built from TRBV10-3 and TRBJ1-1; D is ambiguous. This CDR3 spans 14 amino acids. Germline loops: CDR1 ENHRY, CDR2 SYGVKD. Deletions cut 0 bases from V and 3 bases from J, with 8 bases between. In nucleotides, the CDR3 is TGTGCCATCAGTGAGTCGACTTGGGACACTGAAGCTTTCTTT. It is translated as CAISESTWDTEAFF.

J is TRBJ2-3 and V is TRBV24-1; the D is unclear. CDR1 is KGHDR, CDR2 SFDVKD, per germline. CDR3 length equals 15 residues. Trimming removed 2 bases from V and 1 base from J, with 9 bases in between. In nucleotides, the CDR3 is TGTGCCACCAGTGATTCGCCCCTAGGCACAGATACGCAGTATTTT. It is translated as CATSDSPLGTDTQYF.

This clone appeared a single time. The CDR3 coding sequence is TGTGCCAGCAGTGACACAGGTACCGGGGCCAACGTCCTGACTTTC. This encodes CASSDTGTGANVLTF. This chain joins TRBV25-1 and TRBJ2-6; tentative D call: TRBD1 (5 bases). Trimming shortened V by 3 bases and J by 4 bases, and 10 bases separated the two germline ends. Germline V gene sequence: CDR1 MGHDK, CDR2 SYGVNS. The CDR3 extends over 15 amino acids.

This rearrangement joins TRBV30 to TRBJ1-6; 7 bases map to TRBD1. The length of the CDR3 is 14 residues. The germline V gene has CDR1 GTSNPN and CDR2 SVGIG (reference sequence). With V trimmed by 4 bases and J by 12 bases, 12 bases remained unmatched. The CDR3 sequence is CAWMLQGIGGPLHF. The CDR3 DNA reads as TGTGCCTGGATGCTACAGGGGATTGGTGGACCCCTCCACTTT. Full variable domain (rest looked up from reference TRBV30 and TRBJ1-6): SQTIHQWPATLVQPVGSPLSLECTVEGTSNPNLYWYRQAAGRGLQLLFYSVGIGQISSEVPQNLSASRPQDRQFILSSKKLLLSDSGFYLCAWMLQGIGGPLHFGNGTRLTVT.